This T cell receptor beta chain was sequenced during a study of a mutant IDH1 vaccine in newly diagnosed glioma (dated by TCRdb to the early 2020s). Study-level background: In the chemotherapy-containing groups, vaccination started alongside temozolomide cycles, whereas in patients who had radiotherapy alone it started 4-6 weeks after radiotherapy. Of the 32 patients who were treated, approximately 60% were male and roughly 38% were female, and the mean age was around 40 years. Before enrollment, patients had received standard therapy of radiotherapy alone, temozolomide alone, or radiochemotherapy with temozolomide; most received the combination. Visit V12 was the week-35 safety follow-up and visit V13 was the week-47 end of study. Peripheral blood samples were drawn at six visits, namely V03 (baseline), V05, V07, V10, V12 and V13. For exploratory analyses, longitudinal TCRB deep sequencing was carried out in 25 to 30 treated patients wherever samples were available. Points the paper makes about the study in general: No apparent relationship was observed between pseudoprogression and alterations in the top peripheral T cell clonotypes detected by TCRB sequencing. Availability determined which PBMC samples were chosen for TCRB deep sequencing. Immune responses induced by the vaccine were seen in over 90% of patients across multiple MHC alleles. It was noted by the authors that analyses of patient blood samples could not be reproduced owing to sample limitations.

CDR3 length: 14 amino acids, cysteine to phenylalanine. The kept DNA is CDR3 alone, 42 bases in frame from the first base. Trimming costs V 4 bases and J 6 bases, and their ends lie 14 bases apart. Based on the germline V gene (reference sequence), the CDR1 and CDR2 sequences are MNHEY and SMNVEV. The meaning of the sample's time point label: week 35, safety follow-up. Each vaccine dose, consisting of 300 ug of a 20-mer mutant IDH1 peptide in Montanide, was administered subcutaneously with topical imiquimod. Patients received eight vaccinations in weeks 1, 3, 5, 7, 11, 15, 19 and 23, corresponding to visits V03 through V10. All donors had newly diagnosed IDH1-mutant astrocytomas of WHO grade 3 or 4 that showed loss of nuclear ATRX. The samples were drawn from NOA16, a multicentre, single-arm, open-label phase I trial in Germany that tested a mutant IDH1 peptide vaccine in humans for the first time. The DNeasy Blood and Tissue Kit was used to extract genomic DNA from EDTA blood for TCRB sequencing.

Library preparation employed the immunoSEQ multiplex PCR assay. Rearranged TCR beta chain sequences were amplified using the hsTCRB Kit according to the manufacturer's protocol. TCRB libraries were sequenced on an Illumina MiSeq. For the original study's pipeline: The kit vendor's proprietary platform handled demultiplexing, trimming and gene mapping. TCRdb limited this immuneACCESS table to in-frame rearrangements with V and J called. A share of clones is missing; checked studies link under half to unresolved V genes, and the rest is unexplained. The V and J calls and clone size come from that table; D and trimming were worked out from the DNA. This sample is represented by 26,000 or so clones; less than 85% of them were singletons. The ten most abundant clones make up 30% to 35% of the sample. In the case of this clone: No antigen is known for it. Qualities for individual bases were not recorded, and no much larger clone is one base off.

This receptor was obtained from a man aged 30 to 45 with glioma. The V gene is TRBV27 and the J gene is TRBJ2-3; too little of a D gene remains to name it. The source was PBMCs, collected from a glioma patient whose treatment included an IDH1 peptide vaccine. The nucleotide sequence reads TGTGCCAGCAGTTACTATTGGTCAGGCGATACGCAGTATTTT. Its protein product is CASSYYWSGDTQYF.